These T cell receptor beta chains were read from a single sample in a study of T-cell memory formation after mild COVID-19. Using its own MiXCR run on the 5' RACE reads, TCRdb lists one record per CDR3 protein. Here the sample spans about 150,000 distinct CDR3 sequences, about 19% being singletons. The sequenced material came from PBMCs or a T cell subset sorted from them (not recorded which). The receptors were sampled from an adult woman who had mild COVID-19 (a few samples of this study predate the infection). Cell type and time point are not known. Each CDR3 is given with its conserved first and last residue. D genes are given only for firm matches. Clone size is given for some rows only: seen once, a few or many times, or a class if the clone is expanded.

D gene	V gene	clone size	J gene	CDR3 DNA	CDR3 protein
TRBD2	TRBV5-4	few	TRBJ2-3	TGTGCCAGCAGCTCTAGCGGGACAAGGGCAGATACGCAGTATTTT	CASSSSGTRADTQYF
NA	TRBV5-1	few	TRBJ2-1	TGCGCCAGCAGCTTTACTAGAAGCTCCTACAATGAGCAGTTCTTC	CASSFTRSSYNEQFF
TRBD2	TRBV4-2	NA	TRBJ2-4	TGTGCCAGCAGCCAACGTCTAGCGGGAGTAAACATTCAGTACTTC	CASSQRLAGVNIQYF
TRBD1	TRBV25-1	NA	TRBJ2-1	TGTGCCAGCAGTGAATATGGGACAGGGTTCCATGAGCAGTTCTTC	CASSEYGTGFHEQFF
TRBD1	TRBV20-1	NA	TRBJ1-6	TGCAGTGCTCGGGACAGTAATTCACCCCTCCACTTT	CSARDSNSPLHF
NA	TRBV29-1	few	TRBJ2-1	TGCAGCGTTGCCGAGGGGGATGAGCAGTTCTTC	CSVAEGDEQFF
NA	TRBV7-2	many	TRBJ2-3	TGTGCCAGCAGCTTAGCTAGCGGCGATACGCAGTATTTT	CASSLASGDTQYF
NA	TRBV5-1	few	TRBJ2-6	TGCGCCAGCAGCGAAAGCTCTGGGGCCAACGTCCTGACTTTC	CASSESSGANVLTF
TRBD2	TRBV12-3/TRBV12-4	few	TRBJ2-1	TGTGCCAGCAAGGAACTAGCGGGAGTGTACAATGAGCAGTTCTTC	CASKELAGVYNEQFF
NA	TRBV25-1	few	TRBJ1-2	TGTGCCAGCAGTGAATATGGGGGAAGTGGCTACACCTTC	CASSEYGGSGYTF
NA	TRBV5-1	few	TRBJ2-7	TGCGCCAGCAGCCTGACAGTAAACTCCTACGAGCAGTACTTC	CASSLTVNSYEQYF
NA	TRBV7-9	few	TRBJ1-6	TGTGCCAGCAGCTTACTCCTGGCGGAACCCCTCCACTTT	CASSLLLAEPLHF
TRBD2	TRBV7-3	NA	TRBJ2-3	TGTGCCAGCAGCTCCTTAGCGGGGATAAGCACAGATACGCAGTATTTT	CASSSLAGISTDTQYF
NA	TRBV24-1	NA	TRBJ2-7	TGTGCCACCAGTGAAGCGGGCCGGACCTACGAGCAGTACTTC	CATSEAGRTYEQYF
TRBD2	TRBV6-2/TRBV6-3	NA	TRBJ2-1	TGTGCCAGCAGTTCCGGACTAGCGGGTCTAACTGAGCAGTTCTTC	CASSSGLAGLTEQFF
NA	TRBV20-1	NA	TRBJ1-2	TGCAGTGTACCCCCGCGGCGCGACTATGGCTACACCTTC	CSVPPRRDYGYTF
NA	TRBV30	few	TRBJ2-5	TGTGCCTGGAGTAGAACGGACAGAGGCAAGACCCAGTACTTC	CAWSRTDRGKTQYF
TRBD1	TRBV5-6	NA	TRBJ2-1	TGTGCCAGCAGCTTGGTAGGACAGGGGTTCCATGGCTACAATGAGCAGTTCTTC	CASSLVGQGFHGYNEQFF
TRBD2	TRBV12-3/TRBV12-4	NA	TRBJ2-1	TGTGCCAGCACGAAACCGGGACTACCTTTGGAGCAGTTCTTC	CASTKPGLPLEQFF
NA	TRBV10-3	NA	TRBJ2-1	TGTGCCATCAGTGAGGTCGGGACGGGGTCCTACAATGAGCAGTTCTTC	CAISEVGTGSYNEQFF
NA	TRBV2	few	TRBJ1-1	TGTGCCAGCAGTGAAGCGCTTAGGGCGCTGAGCACTGAAGCTTTCTTT	CASSEALRALSTEAFF
TRBD2	TRBV24-1	many	TRBJ2-1	TGTGCCATCGAAGCCGGGACTAGCGGGAGGGCCCAACGGGAGCAGTTCTTC	CAIEAGTSGRAQREQFF
TRBD1	TRBV12-3/TRBV12-4	NA	TRBJ1-1	TGTGCCAGCAGTTTATCACAGGGGGGTGTGATCTTTGAAGCTTTCTTT	CASSLSQGGVIFEAFF
TRBD1	TRBV9	NA	TRBJ1-2	TGTGCCAGCAGCCCGGGACAGGGGGCTCACTATGGCTACACCTTC	CASSPGQGAHYGYTF
NA	TRBV9	NA	TRBJ2-2	TGTGCCAGCAGGCCCCCCGCCGGGGAGCTGTTTTTT	CASRPPAGELFF
TRBD2	TRBV20-1	NA	TRBJ2-1	TGCAGTGCGAGGGAGGGGCGGAATGAGCAGTTCTTC	CSAREGRNEQFF
TRBD2	TRBV4-2	NA	TRBJ2-3	TGTGCCAGCAGCCAAGTAACTAGCGGGAGTCAAGATACGCAGTATTTT	CASSQVTSGSQDTQYF
TRBD2	TRBV7-9	few	TRBJ2-5	TGTGCCAGCAGCTTGAGACCGGGAGGCCAAGAGACCCAGTACTTC	CASSLRPGGQETQYF
NA	TRBV7-9	NA	TRBJ2-3	TGTGCCAGCAGCTCCGACCCAGATACGCAGTATTTT	CASSSDPDTQYF
TRBD1	TRBV24-1	few	TRBJ1-1	TGTGCCACCAGTGAATCCGGGACAGAGAACACTGAAGCTTTCTTT	CATSESGTENTEAFF
NA	TRBV2	NA	TRBJ1-5	TGTGCCAGCAGTGAAGAGGGAGGCGGCAATCAGCCCCAGCATTTT	CASSEEGGGNQPQHF
NA	TRBV7-9	NA	TRBJ1-1	TGTGCCAGCAGCGCCCTGAACAGGGCGGGCACTGAAGCTTTCTTT	CASSALNRAGTEAFF
NA	TRBV20-1	NA	TRBJ1-1	TGCAGTGGGGCCAGGGGGAACACTGAAGCTTTCTTT	CSGARGNTEAFF
NA	TRBV12-3/TRBV12-4	NA	TRBJ2-5	TGTGCCAGCAGTTATCTCGGGGCGAAAACACAAGAGACCCAGTACTTC	CASSYLGAKTQETQYF
TRBD1	TRBV12-3/TRBV12-4	few	TRBJ2-4	TGTGCCAGCAGTGAGGGTTTGGGTGGGACAGACAAAAACATTCAGTACTTC	CASSEGLGGTDKNIQYF
NA	TRBV30	few	TRBJ2-7	TGTGCCTGGACCGATAAGGGGCAGGGGACCTACGAGCAGTACTTC	CAWTDKGQGTYEQYF
NA	TRBV5-1	few	TRBJ2-3	TGCGCCAGCAGCTTAAGGGTCAGCACAGATACGCAGTATTTT	CASSLRVSTDTQYF
TRBD2	TRBV15	NA	TRBJ2-1	TGTGCCACCAGCACGGCTAGCGGGGGGGCCGCCCATGAGCAGTTCTTC	CATSTASGGAAHEQFF
TRBD2	TRBV6-6	NA	TRBJ2-3	TGTGCCAGCAGACCTAAGGCGGGAGGCACAGATACGCAGTATTTT	CASRPKAGGTDTQYF
NA	TRBV6-5	few	TRBJ2-3	TGTGCCAGCAGTGCCGTCGGCGGGCCGGGGCCAGATACGCAGTATTTT	CASSAVGGPGPDTQYF
NA	TRBV4-3	few	TRBJ2-5	TGCGCCAGCAGCCAAGTTAGGACTGGGGGGAGGGAGACCCAGTACTTC	CASSQVRTGGRETQYF
NA	TRBV5-1	NA	TRBJ1-1	TGCGCCAGCAGCTTGGCCGTAGGGGCGAGGGCCACTGAAGCTTTCTTT	CASSLAVGARATEAFF